The rows below give T cell receptor beta chains drawn from one sample of a study of radiotherapy plus CTLA-4 blockade in lung cancer. Data came from immunoSEQ multiplex PCR; TCRdb stores just in-frame clones and leaves some out. The sample shows fewer than 90,000 clones, under 85% of them seen only once. Sequenced material: peripheral blood, taken from a patient treated with radiotherapy plus ipilimumab. The receptors originated from a human donor with non-small cell lung cancer who had stable disease on radiotherapy plus ipilimumab. CDR3s include the opening cysteine and the closing phenylalanine or tryptophan. The D gene is left open where the match is weak. Size tells how often a clone was seen (once, few, many) or the class of an expanded clone, and some rows leave it out.

j_gene,d_gene,abundance,v_gene,CDR3nt,CDR3aa
TRBJ2-3,-,-,TRBV7-7,TGTGCCAGCGGACCAGCGGGCCTTGGGGGCACAGATACGCAGTATTTT,CASGPAGLGGTDTQYF
TRBJ1-5,-,once,TRBV10-2,TGCGCCAGCAAGGAGAATAGCAATCAGCCCCAGCATTTT,CASKENSNQPQHF
TRBJ2-1,TRBD2,-,TRBV28,TGTGCCAGCAGTTTTCTAGCGGGACCGTACAATGAGCAGTTCTTC,CASSFLAGPYNEQFF
TRBJ2-7,TRBD1,-,TRBV7-3,TGTGCCAGCAGCCTTAGCCCAGGGGGCGACTACGAGCAGTACTTC,CASSLSPGGDYEQYF
TRBJ1-1,-,-,TRBV18,TGTGCCAGCTCACCCCTCGGCGTGGGAGGGGATGAAGCTTTCTTT,CASSPLGVGGDEAFF
TRBJ1-6,-,-,TRBV4-2,TGTGCCAGCAGCCAAGTGGGCGCCGGGGGCCATTCACCCCTCCACTTT,CASSQVGAGGHSPLHF
TRBJ2-5,-,few,TRBV6-6,TGTGCCAGCAGTTACGGTCGAACACAAGAGACCCAGTACTTC,CASSYGRTQETQYF
TRBJ2-1,TRBD1,-,TRBV5-4,TGTGCCAGCAGCTTAGGACAGGGGGAAAATGAGCAGTTCTTC,CASSLGQGENEQFF
TRBJ1-1,-,-,TRBV7-2,TGTGCCAGCAGCCTTAGGGAGGGGGACACTGAAGCTTTCTTT,CASSLREGDTEAFF
TRBJ2-6,-,-,TRBV5-6,TGTGCCAGCAGCTCTACCCCGGCAGGATTCTCTGGGGCCAACGTCCTGACTTTC,CASSSTPAGFSGANVLTF
TRBJ1-4,-,-,TRBV5-1,TGCGCCAGCAACTCCGGTAGGAATGAAAAACTGTTTTTT,CASNSGRNEKLFF
TRBJ1-2,-,-,TRBV5-6,TGTGCCAGCAGCTTACTGACAGATCCTAACTATGGCTACACCTTC,CASSLLTDPNYGYTF
TRBJ2-5,-,-,TRBV7-2,TGTGCCAGCAGCCTGACTCTACAAGAGACCCAGTACTTC,CASSLTLQETQYF
TRBJ2-2,-,once,TRBV4-2,TGTGCCAGCAGCCAAGATAGGAGGGCCGTCGGCACCGGGGAGCTGTTTTTT,CASSQDRRAVGTGELFF
TRBJ1-6,TRBD1,-,TRBV5-8,TGTGCCAGCAGTTTCTACCCCTCGACAGGGTACGATAATTCACCCCTCCACTTT,CASSFYPSTGYDNSPLHF
TRBJ1-5,TRBD1,-,TRBV19,TGTGCCAGTAGTATGAGGGGACAGGGGAGGCAGAACAATCAGCCCCAGCATTTT,CASSMRGQGRQNNQPQHF
TRBJ2-5,TRBD2,-,TRBV10-3,TGTGCCATCAGTGAGTCCAGTAGCGGGGGGGTCCAAGAGACCCAGTACTTC,CAISESSSGGVQETQYF
TRBJ2-3,-,-,TRBV30,TGTGCCTGGAGTACCCGGGGAATCATGGAACAGGATACGCAGTATTTT,CAWSTRGIMEQDTQYF
TRBJ2-1,TRBD2,-,TRBV5-5,TGTGCCAGCAGCTCCGGGGGGACCAATGAGCAGTTCTTC,CASSSGGTNEQFF
TRBJ1-2,-,-,TRBV7-3,TGTGCCAGCGGATCAGGGAGGGCAAACTATGGCTACACCTTC,CASGSGRANYGYTF
TRBJ2-1,-,-,TRBV15,TGTGCCACCAGCAGAGATGAGACAACTAGAACAGCTGAGCAGTTCTTC,CATSRDETTRTAEQFF
TRBJ2-1,TRBD1,-,TRBV7-2,TGTGCCAGCAGCAACCGGGACAGAGGTTTAAAGTTCTTC,CASSNRDRGLKFF
TRBJ1-3,-,-,TRBV7-3,TGTGCCAGCGGTAGAGACTCTGGAAACACCATATATTTT,CASGRDSGNTIYF
TRBJ2-5,TRBD2,-,TRBV5-1,TGCGCCAGCAGCTCGTCGTGGACTAGCGGGAGAGATGTGGAGACCCAGTACTTC,CASSSSWTSGRDVETQYF
TRBJ2-1,TRBD2,-,TRBV19,TGTGCCAGTAGTGAATGGCGCGGGAGGGGTTACAATGAGCAGTTCTTC,CASSEWRGRGYNEQFF
TRBJ2-1,TRBD1,-,TRBV18,TGTGCCAGCACCATCCCGGGACAGGGAAATGAGCAGTTCTTC,CASTIPGQGNEQFF
TRBJ1-1,-,-,TRBV28,TGTGCCACCGTGAACACTGAAGCTTTCTTT,CATVNTEAFF
TRBJ2-3,TRBD2,-,TRBV5-6,TGTGCCAGCAGCTTGGCTAGCGGGTTGAGAGATACGCAGTATTTT,CASSLASGLRDTQYF
TRBJ2-2,TRBD1,-,TRBV9,TGTGCCAGCAGCGCGACCACCGGGACAGGGGTCGGGGAGCTGTTTTTT,CASSATTGTGVGELFF
TRBJ1-3,TRBD1,-,TRBV11-2,TGTGCCAGCAGCTTAGACCCGCAGGGGGCTGCTGGAAACACCATATATTTT,CASSLDPQGAAGNTIYF
TRBJ2-7,TRBD1,-,TRBV5-1,TGCGCCAGCAGCAGGACGGGACAGGGGGCTTACGAGCAGTACTTC,CASSRTGQGAYEQYF
TRBJ1-5,-,once,TRBV7-9,TGTGCCAGCAGCTTAGGGGATAATCAGCCCCAGCATTTT,CASSLGDNQPQHF
TRBJ2-1,-,-,TRBV28,TGTGCCAGCACCCAGTATGAGCAGTTCTTC,CASTQYEQFF
TRBJ1-1,-,-,TRBV19,TGTGCCAGTAGGCTGGGCGGCAGGGGCCAGAACACTGAAGCTTTCTTT,CASRLGGRGQNTEAFF
TRBJ2-7,TRBD2,-,TRBV14,TGTGCCAGCAGCCAGCCCGGGAGGGTAGCCGAGCAGTACTTC,CASSQPGRVAEQYF
TRBJ1-2,-,few,TRBV6-5,TGTGCCAGCAGTCCGGGACCCCATGACCATGGCTACACCTTC,CASSPGPHDHGYTF
TRBJ1-6,-,-,TRBV11-2,TGTGCCAGCAGCTTCCCACGACAGCGAAGACATTCACCCCTCCACTTT,CASSFPRQRRHSPLHF
TRBJ2-5,-,-,TRBV28,TGTGCCAGCAGGGGGGGGGCTGAAGAGACCCAGTACTTC,CASRGGAEETQYF
TRBJ2-7,-,once,TRBV28,TGTGCCAGCAGTTTCTCGGCCTACGAGCAGTACTTC,CASSFSAYEQYF
TRBJ1-6,-,-,TRBV7-9,TGTGCCAGCAGCCCGAGGGGAGGGCGCGATTCACCCCTCCACTTT,CASSPRGGRDSPLHF
TRBJ1-2,TRBD1,-,TRBV27,TGTGCCAGCAGGTTCATGACAGGGGAGGGCTATGGCTACACCTTC,CASRFMTGEGYGYTF
TRBJ1-2,TRBD1,-,TRBV2,TGTGCCAGCAGCCTTGATCCGACAGGGCAAGTCGACTATGGCTACACCTTC,CASSLDPTGQVDYGYTF
TRBJ2-7,TRBD1,-,TRBV6-1,TGTGCCACCACTAAGGGACAGCCTATTTTGGAGCAGTACTTC,CATTKGQPILEQYF
TRBJ1-4,-,-,TRBV7-6,TGTGCCAGCAGCTTAGGGGCAGGGGTGAAGGAAAAACTGTTTTTT,CASSLGAGVKEKLFF
TRBJ2-3,-,-,TRBV6-6,TGTGCCAGCAGGGGGGGCACAGATACGCAGTATTTT,CASRGGTDTQYF